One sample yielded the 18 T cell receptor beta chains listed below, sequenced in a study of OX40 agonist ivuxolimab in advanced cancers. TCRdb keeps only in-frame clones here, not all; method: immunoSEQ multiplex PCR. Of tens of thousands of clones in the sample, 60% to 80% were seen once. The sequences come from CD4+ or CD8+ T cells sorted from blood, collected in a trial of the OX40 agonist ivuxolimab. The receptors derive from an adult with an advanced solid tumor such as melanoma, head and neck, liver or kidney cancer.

The CDR3 sequence: CASSQEAFYGYTF. The CDR3 region has the DNA TGTGCCAGCAGCCAAGAGGCATTCTATGGCTACACCTTC. The rearrangement uses TRBV14 and TRBJ1-2; D remains ambiguous. The CDR3 consists of 13 residues. Germline CDR1 and CDR2: SGHDN and FVKESK. V was trimmed by 0 bases and J by 4 bases, leaving 6 bases between them.

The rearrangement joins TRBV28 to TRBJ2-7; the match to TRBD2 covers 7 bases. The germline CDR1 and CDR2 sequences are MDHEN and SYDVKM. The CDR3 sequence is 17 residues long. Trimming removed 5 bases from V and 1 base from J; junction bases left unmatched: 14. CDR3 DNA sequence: TGTGCCAGCAGTCCCCGCCCCGGGCTAGCGGTTTCCTACGAGCAGTACTTC. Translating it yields CASSPRPGLAVSYEQYF.

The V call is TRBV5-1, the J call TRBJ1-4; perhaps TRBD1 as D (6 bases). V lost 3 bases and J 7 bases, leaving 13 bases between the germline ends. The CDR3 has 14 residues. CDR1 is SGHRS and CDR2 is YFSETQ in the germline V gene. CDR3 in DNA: TGCGCCAGCAGCTCGTCGGGGGGCAGTGAAAAACTGTTTTTT. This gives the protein CASSSSGGSEKLFF.

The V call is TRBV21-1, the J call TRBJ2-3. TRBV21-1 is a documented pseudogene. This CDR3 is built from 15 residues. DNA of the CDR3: TGTGCCAGCAGCAAAGATGGGGGGCCCACAGATACGCAGTATTTT. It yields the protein CASSKDGGPTDTQYF.

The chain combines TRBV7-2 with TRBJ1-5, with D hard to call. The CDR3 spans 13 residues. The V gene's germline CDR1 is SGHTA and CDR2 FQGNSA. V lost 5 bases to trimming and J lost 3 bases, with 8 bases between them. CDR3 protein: CASSRRNNQPQHF. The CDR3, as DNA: TGTGCCAGCAGCCGGCGGAACAATCAGCCCCAGCATTTT.

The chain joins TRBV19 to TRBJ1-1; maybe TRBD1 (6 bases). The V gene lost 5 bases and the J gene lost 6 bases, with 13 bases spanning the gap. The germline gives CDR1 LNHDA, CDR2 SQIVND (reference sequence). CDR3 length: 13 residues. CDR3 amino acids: CASSPRDTPEAFF. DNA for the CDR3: TGTGCCAGTAGTCCCCGGGACACCCCTGAAGCTTTCTTT.

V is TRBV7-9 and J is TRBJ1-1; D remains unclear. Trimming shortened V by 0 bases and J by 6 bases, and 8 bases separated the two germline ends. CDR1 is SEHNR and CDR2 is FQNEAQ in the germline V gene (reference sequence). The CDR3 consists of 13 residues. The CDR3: CASSLAPRSEAFF. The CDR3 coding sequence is TGTGCCAGCAGCTTAGCACCCCGATCTGAAGCTTTCTTT.

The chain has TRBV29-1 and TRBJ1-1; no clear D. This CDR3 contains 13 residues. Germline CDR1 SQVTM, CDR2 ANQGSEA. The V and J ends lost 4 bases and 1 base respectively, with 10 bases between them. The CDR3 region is CSVGPRTNTEAFF. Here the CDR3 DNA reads TGCAGCGTTGGCCCCCGGACGAACACTGAAGCTTTCTTT.

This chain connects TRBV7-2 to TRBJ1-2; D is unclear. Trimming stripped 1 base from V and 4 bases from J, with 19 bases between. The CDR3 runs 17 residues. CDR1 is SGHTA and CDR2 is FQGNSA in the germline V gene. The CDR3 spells CASSLELDEGFIYGYTF. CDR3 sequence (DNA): TGTGCCAGCAGCTTAGAGTTAGATGAGGGTTTCATCTATGGCTACACCTTC.

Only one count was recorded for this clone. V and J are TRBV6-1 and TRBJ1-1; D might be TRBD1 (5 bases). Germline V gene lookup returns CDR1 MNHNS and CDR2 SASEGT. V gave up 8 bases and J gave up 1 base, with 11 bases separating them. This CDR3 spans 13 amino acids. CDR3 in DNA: TGTGCCAGCGGTAGGGGCTCGAACACTGAAGCTTTCTTT. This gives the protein CASGRGSNTEAFF.

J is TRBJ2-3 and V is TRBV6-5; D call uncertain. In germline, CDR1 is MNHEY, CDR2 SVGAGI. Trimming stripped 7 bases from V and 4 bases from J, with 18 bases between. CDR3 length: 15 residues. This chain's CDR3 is CASTQGLSMADTQYF. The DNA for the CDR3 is TGTGCCAGCACCCAAGGGTTGAGTATGGCAGATACGCAGTATTTT.

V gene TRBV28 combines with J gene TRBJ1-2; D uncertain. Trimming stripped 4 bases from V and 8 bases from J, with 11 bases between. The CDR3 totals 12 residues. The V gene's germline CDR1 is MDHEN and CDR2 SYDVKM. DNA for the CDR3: TGTGCCAGCAGTTCAGGACCCGAAGGCTACACCTTC. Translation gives CASSSGPEGYTF.

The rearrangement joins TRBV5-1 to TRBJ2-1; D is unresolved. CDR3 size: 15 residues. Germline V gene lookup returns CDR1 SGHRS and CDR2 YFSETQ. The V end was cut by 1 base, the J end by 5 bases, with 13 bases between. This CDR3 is CASSLSPRADNEQFF. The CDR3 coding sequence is TGCGCCAGCAGCTTGTCCCCCCGGGCAGACAATGAGCAGTTCTTC.

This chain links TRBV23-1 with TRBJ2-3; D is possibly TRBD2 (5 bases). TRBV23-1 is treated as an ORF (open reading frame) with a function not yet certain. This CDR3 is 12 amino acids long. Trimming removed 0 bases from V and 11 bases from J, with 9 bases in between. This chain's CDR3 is CASSQSRAGQYF. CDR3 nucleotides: TGCGCCAGCAGTCAATCGAGGGCAGGGCAGTATTTT.

CDR3 DNA sequence: TGTGCCAGCAGCCGACAGGGCTACTCCTATAATTCACCCCTCCACTTT. The encoded protein is CASSRQGYSYNSPLHF. The rearrangement links TRBV14 to TRBJ1-6; 7 nucleotides agree with TRBD1. Unmatched junction bases numbered 3, after V lost 4 bases and J lost 0 bases. CDR1 is SGHDN, CDR2 FVKESK, per germline. There are 16 residues in the CDR3.

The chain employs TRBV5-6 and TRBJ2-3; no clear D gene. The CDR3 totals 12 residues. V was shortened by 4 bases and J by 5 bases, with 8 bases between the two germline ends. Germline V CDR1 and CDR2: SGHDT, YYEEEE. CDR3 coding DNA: TGTGCCAGCAGCCTCACGGGAGATACGCAGTATTTT. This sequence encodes CASSLTGDTQYF.

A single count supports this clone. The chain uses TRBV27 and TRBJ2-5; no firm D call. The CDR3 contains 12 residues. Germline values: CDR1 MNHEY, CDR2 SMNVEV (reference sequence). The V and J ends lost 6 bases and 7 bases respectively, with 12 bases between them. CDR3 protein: CASSPRPGTQYF. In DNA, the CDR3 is TGTGCCAGCAGCCCCCGCCCGGGGACCCAGTACTTC.

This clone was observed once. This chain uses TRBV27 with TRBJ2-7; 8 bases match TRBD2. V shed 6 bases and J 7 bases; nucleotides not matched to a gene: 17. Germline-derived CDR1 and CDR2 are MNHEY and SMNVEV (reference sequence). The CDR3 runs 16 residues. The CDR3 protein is CASSSLFSGSFREQYF. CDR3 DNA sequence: TGTGCCAGCAGCTCCCTCTTCAGCGGGAGCTTCCGAGAGCAGTACTTC.